The source of this TCR beta chain is a study of cytotoxic CD8 clonotypes in ibrutinib-treated CLL. Generated by immunoSEQ multiplex PCR, the TCRdb table keeps only in-frame clones and is missing some. The profile shows 15,000 to 20,000 clones, around two thirds of them singletons. In germline, CDR1 is KGHSH, CDR2 LQKENI. CDR3 length equals 13 residues. Trimming cost V 3 bases and J 8 bases, with 13 bases left between them. This clone was recorded once. The chain uses TRBV18 and TRBJ1-1; D unresolved. The sequenced sample was PBMCs, obtained after 12 months of ibrutinib treatment. This clonotype was obtained from a human donor with chronic lymphocytic leukemia. CDR3 DNA sequence: TGTGCCAGCTCACCCCCGGTTGGGCCAGAAGCTTTCTTT. Translating it yields CASSPPVGPEAFF.